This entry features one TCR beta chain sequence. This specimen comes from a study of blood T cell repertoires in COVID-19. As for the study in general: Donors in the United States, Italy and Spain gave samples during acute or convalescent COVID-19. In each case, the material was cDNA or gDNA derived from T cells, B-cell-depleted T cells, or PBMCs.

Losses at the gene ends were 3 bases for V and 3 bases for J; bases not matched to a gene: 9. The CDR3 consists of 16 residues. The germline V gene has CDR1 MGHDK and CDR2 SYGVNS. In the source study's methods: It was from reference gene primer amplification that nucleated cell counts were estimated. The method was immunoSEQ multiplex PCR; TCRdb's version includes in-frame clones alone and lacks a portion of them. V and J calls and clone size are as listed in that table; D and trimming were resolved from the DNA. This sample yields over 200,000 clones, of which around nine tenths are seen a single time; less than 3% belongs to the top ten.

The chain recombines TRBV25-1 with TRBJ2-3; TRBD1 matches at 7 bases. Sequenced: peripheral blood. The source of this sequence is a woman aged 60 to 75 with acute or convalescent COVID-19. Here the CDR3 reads CASSDYDRALTDTQYF. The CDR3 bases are TGTGCCAGCAGTGATTACGACAGGGCGCTAACAGATACGCAGTATTTT.